This T cell receptor (beta chain) was sequenced in a study of blood T cell repertoires in COVID-19. With V trimmed by 5 bases and J by 3 bases, 11 bases remained unmatched. The germline CDR1 and CDR2 sequences are SGHRS and YFSETQ. The CDR3 is 16 amino acids. Sequenced by immunoSEQ multiplex PCR; TCRdb stores in-frame clones only, minus some. This sample carries over 40,000 clones, 84% of them seen once, and the ten largest clones take roughly 8.2%. The clonotype comes from a human donor in a cohort sampled during active COVID-19. J is TRBJ2-7 and V is TRBV5-1; 10 positions match TRBD1. The specimen was peripheral blood. As DNA, the CDR3 is TGCGCCAGCAGGGAGTTCGGACAGGGGGACCTCTACGAGCAGTACTTC. Its protein product is CASREFGQGDLYEQYF.